This entry features one T cell receptor beta chain sequence. The antigen is unknown. The sample is drawn from a study of OX40 agonist ivuxolimab in advanced cancers. Study context: Those treated in dose escalation had hepatocellular carcinoma, melanoma, renal cell cancer or head and neck cancer. General study results and limits: Researchers did not establish what antigens the expanded peripheral T cells target. Clonal expansion from baseline to week 6 occurred in both CD4+ and CD8+ T cells.

Clones were sequenced by immunoSEQ multiplex PCR, and TCRdb holds only the in-frame ones, with some missing. The sample yields about 73,000 clones, around 90% seen once. The CDR3 contains 15 residues. Trimming removed 6 bases at V and 0 bases at J, with 9 bases between. The V gene's germline CDR1 is SNHLY and CDR2 FYNNEI. This chain connects TRBV2 to TRBJ1-6, with TRBD1 as a possible D gene (5 bases). The source material was CD4+ or CD8+ T cells sorted from blood, sampled in a trial of the OX40 agonist ivuxolimab. The sequence derives from an adult with an advanced solid tumor such as melanoma, head and neck, liver or kidney cancer. The DNA of the CDR3 is TGTGCCAGCAGGCCGACAGTCTCCTATAATTCACCCCTCCACTTT. The encoded protein is CASRPTVSYNSPLHF.